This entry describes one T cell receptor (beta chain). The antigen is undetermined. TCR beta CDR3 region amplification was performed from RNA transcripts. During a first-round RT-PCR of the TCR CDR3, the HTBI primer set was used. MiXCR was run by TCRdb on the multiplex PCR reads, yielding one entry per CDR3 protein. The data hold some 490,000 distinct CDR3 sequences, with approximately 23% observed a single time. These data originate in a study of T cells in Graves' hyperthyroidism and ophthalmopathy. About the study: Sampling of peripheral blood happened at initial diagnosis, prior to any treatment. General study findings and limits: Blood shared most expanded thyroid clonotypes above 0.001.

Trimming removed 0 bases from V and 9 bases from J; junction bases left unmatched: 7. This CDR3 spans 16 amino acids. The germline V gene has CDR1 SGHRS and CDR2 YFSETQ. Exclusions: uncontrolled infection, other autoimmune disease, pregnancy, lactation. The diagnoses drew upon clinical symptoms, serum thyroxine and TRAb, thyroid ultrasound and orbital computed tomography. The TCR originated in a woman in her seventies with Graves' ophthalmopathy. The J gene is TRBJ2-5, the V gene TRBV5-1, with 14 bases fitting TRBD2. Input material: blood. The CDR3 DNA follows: TGCGCCAGCAGCTTGGTGGGACTAGCGGGGGCGGAGGCCCAGTACTTC. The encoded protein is CASSLVGLAGAEAQYF.